This T cell receptor beta chain was sequenced in a study of cytomegalovirus exposure and HLA in healthy donors. Notes on this clone: What it binds is not known.

Study-wide findings and caveats: For cytomegalovirus status, the classifier reportedly gave diagnoses with high specificity and sensitivity. The productive fraction for most TCR beta V segments was about 90% or about 30% in an earlier analysis.

Primers: 60 Vbeta forward and 13 Jbeta reverse. The method was immunoSEQ multiplex PCR; TCRdb's version includes in-frame clones alone and lacks a portion of them. Among 150,000 to 200,000 clones listed, roughly four fifths were seen once. Germline CDR1 reads SGHRS; CDR2 reads YFSETQ. CDR3 size: 14 residues. V lost 4 bases, J lost 7 bases, and 8 bases stayed unmatched. Sequencing was done on a sample of PBMCs. The TCR originated in a woman younger than 45 in good health and CMV-seropositive. V gene TRBV5-1 combines with J gene TRBJ1-3; 7 bases are shared with TRBD1. CDR3 sequence reads: CASSRSGTDNTIYF. CDR3 DNA: TGCGCCAGCAGCCGCTCAGGGACAGATAACACCATATATTTT.